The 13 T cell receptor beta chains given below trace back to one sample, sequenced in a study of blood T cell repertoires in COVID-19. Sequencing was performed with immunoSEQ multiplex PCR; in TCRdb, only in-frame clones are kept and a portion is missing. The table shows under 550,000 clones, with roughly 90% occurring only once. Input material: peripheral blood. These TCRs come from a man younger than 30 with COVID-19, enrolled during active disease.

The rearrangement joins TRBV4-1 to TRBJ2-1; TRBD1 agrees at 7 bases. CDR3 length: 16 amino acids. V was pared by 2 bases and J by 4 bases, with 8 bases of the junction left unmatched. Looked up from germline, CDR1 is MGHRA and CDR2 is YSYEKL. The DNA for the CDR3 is TGCGCCAGCAGCCAAAAAGGGGGCGGTTATTACAATGAGCAGTTCTTC. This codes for CASSQKGGGYYNEQFF.

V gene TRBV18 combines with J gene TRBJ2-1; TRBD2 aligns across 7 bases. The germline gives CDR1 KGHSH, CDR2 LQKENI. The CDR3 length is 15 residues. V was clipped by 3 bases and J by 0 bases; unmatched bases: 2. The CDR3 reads CASSPWGGSYNEQFF. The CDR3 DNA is TGTGCCAGCTCACCCTGGGGGGGCTCCTACAATGAGCAGTTCTTC.

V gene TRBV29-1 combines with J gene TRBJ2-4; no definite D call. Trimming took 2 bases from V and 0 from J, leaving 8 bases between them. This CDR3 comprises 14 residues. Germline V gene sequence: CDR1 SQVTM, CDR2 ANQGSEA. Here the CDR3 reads CSVEPLLAKNIQYF. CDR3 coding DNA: TGCAGCGTTGAACCTCTTCTAGCCAAAAACATTCAGTACTTC.

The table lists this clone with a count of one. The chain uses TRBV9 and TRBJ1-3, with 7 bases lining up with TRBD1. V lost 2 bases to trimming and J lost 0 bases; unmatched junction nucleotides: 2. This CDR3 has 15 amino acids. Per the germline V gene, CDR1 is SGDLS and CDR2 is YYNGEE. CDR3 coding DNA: TGTGCCAGCAGCGTGGGACAGAACTCTGGAAACACCATATATTTT. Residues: CASSVGQNSGNTIYF.

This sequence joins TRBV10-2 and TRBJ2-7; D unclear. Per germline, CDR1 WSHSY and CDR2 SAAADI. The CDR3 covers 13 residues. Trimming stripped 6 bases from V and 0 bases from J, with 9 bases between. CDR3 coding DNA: TGCGCCAGCAGGTTAGCTAACTCCTACGAGCAGTACTTC. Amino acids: CASRLANSYEQYF.

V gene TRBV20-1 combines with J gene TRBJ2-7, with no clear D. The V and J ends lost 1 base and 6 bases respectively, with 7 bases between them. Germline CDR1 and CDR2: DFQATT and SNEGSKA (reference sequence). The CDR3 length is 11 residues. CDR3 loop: CSARGSPEQYF. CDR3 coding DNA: TGCAGTGCTAGAGGTAGCCCCGAGCAGTACTTC.

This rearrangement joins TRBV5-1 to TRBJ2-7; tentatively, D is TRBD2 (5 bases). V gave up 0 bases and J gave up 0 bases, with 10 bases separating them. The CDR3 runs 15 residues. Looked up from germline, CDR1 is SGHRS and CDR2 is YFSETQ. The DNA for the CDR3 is TGCGCCAGCAGCTTGGCGGGGTCGAGCTCCTACGAGCAGTACTTC. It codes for CASSLAGSSSYEQYF.

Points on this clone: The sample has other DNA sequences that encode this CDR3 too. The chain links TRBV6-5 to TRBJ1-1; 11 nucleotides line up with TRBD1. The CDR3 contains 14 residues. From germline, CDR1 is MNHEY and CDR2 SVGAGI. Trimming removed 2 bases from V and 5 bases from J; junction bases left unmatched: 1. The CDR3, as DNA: TGTGCCAGCAGTTACAGGGACAGGGGGACTGAAGCTTTCTTT. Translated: CASSYRDRGTEAFF.

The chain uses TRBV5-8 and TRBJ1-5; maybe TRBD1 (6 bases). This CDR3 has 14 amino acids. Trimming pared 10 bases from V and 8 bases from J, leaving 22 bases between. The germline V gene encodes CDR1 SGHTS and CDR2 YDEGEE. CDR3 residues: CAGHGAGVTEPQHF. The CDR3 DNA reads TGTGCCGGTCACGGGGCAGGGGTTACTGAGCCCCAGCATTTT.

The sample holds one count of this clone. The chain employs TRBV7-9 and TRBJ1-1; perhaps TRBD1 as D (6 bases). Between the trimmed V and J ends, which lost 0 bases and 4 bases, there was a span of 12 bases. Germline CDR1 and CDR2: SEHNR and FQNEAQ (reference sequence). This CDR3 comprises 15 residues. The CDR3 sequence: CASSLAQGSGTEAFF. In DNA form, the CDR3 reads TGTGCCAGCAGCTTAGCCCAGGGGTCGGGCACTGAAGCTTTCTTT.

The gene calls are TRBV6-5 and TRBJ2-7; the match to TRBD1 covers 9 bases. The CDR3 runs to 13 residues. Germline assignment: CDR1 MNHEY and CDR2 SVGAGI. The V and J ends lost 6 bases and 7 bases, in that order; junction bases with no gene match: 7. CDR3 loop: CASSTTGGREQYF. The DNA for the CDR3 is TGTGCCAGCAGCACAACAGGGGGCAGAGAGCAGTACTTC.

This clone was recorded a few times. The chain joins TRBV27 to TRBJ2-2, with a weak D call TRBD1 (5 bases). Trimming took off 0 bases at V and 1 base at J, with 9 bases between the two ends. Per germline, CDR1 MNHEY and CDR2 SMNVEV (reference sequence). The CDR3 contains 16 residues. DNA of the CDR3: TGTGCCAGCAGTTTATCTCGGACATTGAACACCGGGGAGCTGTTTTTT. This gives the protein CASSLSRTLNTGELFF.

The CDR3 DNA sequence: TGTGCCAGCAGCCGGGGTTTCGAGCAGTACTTC. The encoded protein is CASSRGFEQYF. The chain joins TRBV7-9 to TRBJ2-7; D might be TRBD2 (5 bases). The CDR3 sequence is 11 residues long. Germline-derived CDR1 and CDR2 are SEHNR and FQNEAQ (reference sequence). V was cut by 5 bases and J by 6 bases, with 8 bases left in between.